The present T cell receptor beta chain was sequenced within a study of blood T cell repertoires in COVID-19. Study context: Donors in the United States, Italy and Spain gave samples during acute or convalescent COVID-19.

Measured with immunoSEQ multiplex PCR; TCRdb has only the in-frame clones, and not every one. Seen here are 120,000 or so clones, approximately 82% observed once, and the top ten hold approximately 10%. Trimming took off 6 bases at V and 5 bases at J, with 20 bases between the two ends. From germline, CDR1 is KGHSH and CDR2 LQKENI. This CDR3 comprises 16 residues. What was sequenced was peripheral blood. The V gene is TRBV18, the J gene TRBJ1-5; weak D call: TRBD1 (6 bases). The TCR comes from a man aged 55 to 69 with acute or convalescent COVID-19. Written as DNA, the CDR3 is TGTGCCAGCTCCTCTGAACAGGGTTTCAACGATCAGCCCCAGCATTTT. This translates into CASSSEQGFNDQPQHF.